The rows below give T cell receptor beta chains drawn from one sample of a study of human T cells and chemical hapten exposure. A single record per CDR3 protein comes from TCRdb applying MiXCR to the RACE reads. The sample has tens of thousands of distinct CDR3 sequences, over 9% seen once. The sample here was whole blood, taken in connection with sensitization to the hapten diphenylcyclopropenone (DPC). All receptors come from a man between 40 and 49 years old with alopecia areata. Some clones in this sample may be carry-over from other donors' samples. Each CDR3 is given with its conserved first and last residue. D genes are given only for firm matches. Clone size, where shown, is once, few, many, or a class for clones that have expanded.

V	J	size	D	DNA	CDR3
TRBV20-1	TRBJ2-7	many	TRBD2	TGCAGTGCTAGCTCACTAGCGGGAGGACACTCCTACGAGCAGTACTTC	CSASSLAGGHSYEQYF
TRBV7-9	TRBJ2-1	many	NA	TGTGCCAGCAGCTTAGCCGGGACATCCGAGGGGTTCTTC	CASSLAGTSEGFF
TRBV3-1	TRBJ1-1	many	NA	TGTGCCAGCAGCCAAGGACAAGGCACTGAAGCTTTCTTT	CASSQGQGTEAFF
TRBV14	TRBJ2-1	NA	NA	TGTGCCAGCAGCCAAGGATACCGAAGCAATGAGCAGTTCTTC	CASSQGYRSNEQFF
TRBV4-3	TRBJ2-5	many	NA	TGCGCCAGCAGCCAAGATCACACCATAGAGACCCAGTACTTC	CASSQDHTIETQYF
TRBV3-1	TRBJ1-1	NA	NA	TGTGCCAGCAGCCACCGACAGAGTAGGGGTGAAGCTTTCTTT	CASSHRQSRGEAFF
TRBV5-1	TRBJ2-6	NA	NA	TGCGCCAGCAGCTTGCGGGACTCTGGGGCCAACGTCCTGACTTTC	CASSLRDSGANVLTF
TRBV19	TRBJ2-1	NA	NA	TGTGCCAGTAGCATTATGGCAGGGGATAACAATGAGCAGTTCTTC	CASSIMAGDNNEQFF
TRBV7-6	TRBJ2-5	NA	NA	TGTGCCAGCAGCAGAGTGGTGGGAGAACAAGAGACCCAGTACTTC	CASSRVVGEQETQYF
TRBV6-5	TRBJ1-5	NA	NA	TGTGCCAGCAGTTACGGGTACGGACAGCCCCAGCATTTT	CASSYGYGQPQHF
TRBV15	TRBJ2-7	many	TRBD2	TGTGCCACCAGCAGAGATCGGGGGGGCTACGAGCAGTACTTC	CATSRDRGGYEQYF
TRBV2	TRBJ2-7	many	NA	TGTGCCAGCAGTGGAGCTAAACCCTCCTACGAGCAGTACTTC	CASSGAKPSYEQYF
TRBV20-1	TRBJ1-6	NA	NA	TGCAGTGCTAGAGGGTCATATAATTCACCCCTCCACTTT	CSARGSYNSPLHF
TRBV9	TRBJ1-1	many	NA	TGTGCCAGCAGCGCCGCAGGGACCGCCATGAACACTGAAGCTTTCTTT	CASSAAGTAMNTEAFF
TRBV28	TRBJ1-1	NA	NA	TGTGCCAGCAGAGGGGCTTTCACTGAAGCTTTCTTT	CASRGAFTEAFF
TRBV6-2/TRBV6-3	TRBJ2-7	few	TRBD2	TGTGCCAGCCTATCACGAATCGGACTAGACCCCAGGGATGAGCAGTACTTC	CASLSRIGLDPRDEQYF
TRBV20-1	TRBJ2-7	many	TRBD2	TGCAGTGCTAGGAGGCCCCTCCAGCGGGAGCCATGGAGCTCCTACGAGCAGTACTTC	CSARRPLQREPWSSYEQYF
TRBV28	TRBJ2-2	many	TRBD1	TGTGCCAGCAGTTTAGGGGGACAGGGGAACACCGGGGAGCTGTTTTTT	CASSLGGQGNTGELFF
TRBV5-1	TRBJ2-1	few	TRBD2	TGCGCCAGCAGCTTGGGAGGGACTAGCGGGATCAATGAGCAGTTCTTC	CASSLGGTSGINEQFF
TRBV20-1	TRBJ2-7	many	NA	TGCAGTGCTAGAGATGCCCCCCGAGCGGGCCTCTCCTACGAGCAGTACTTC	CSARDAPRAGLSYEQYF
TRBV6-5	TRBJ1-5	many	TRBD1	TGTGCCAGCATGAAAGACAGGGCGGTCGGTCAGCCCCAGCATTTT	CASMKDRAVGQPQHF
TRBV7-6	TRBJ2-7	few	NA	TGTGCCAGCAGCTTACCGTGGGACGAGCAGTACTTC	CASSLPWDEQYF
TRBV11-2	TRBJ1-3	few	NA	TGTGCCAGCAGCTCCAGGACCAGAATATATTTT	CASSSRTRIYF
TRBV20-1	TRBJ2-1	NA	TRBD2	TGCAGTGCTAGATCCTGGCGGGGGTACAATGAGCAGTTCTTC	CSARSWRGYNEQFF
TRBV28	TRBJ2-5	NA	TRBD1	TGTGCCAGCAGGAGGGCAGGGGGCTGGAAAGAGACCCAGTACTTC	CASRRAGGWKETQYF
TRBV12-3/TRBV12-4	TRBJ2-5	few	TRBD2	TGTGCCAGCAGCCCCTCCCGGGGGGGGTACCAAGAGACCCAGTACTTC	CASSPSRGGYQETQYF
TRBV10-2	TRBJ1-2	NA	NA	TGCGCCAGCAGACCCCCAGGGACTGGCTACACCTTC	CASRPPGTGYTF
TRBV10-3	TRBJ2-3	NA	NA	TGTGCCATCAGTGGGGGAGGTGATACGCAGTATTTT	CAISGGGDTQYF
TRBV28	TRBJ2-3	few	TRBD2	TGTGCCAGCAGTCCTAGCGGGAGGACAGATACGCAGTATTTT	CASSPSGRTDTQYF
TRBV19	TRBJ1-3	many	TRBD1	TGTGCCAGTAGTTCCCGGGACAGCTCTGGAAACACCATATATTTT	CASSSRDSSGNTIYF
TRBV7-9	TRBJ1-1	few	TRBD1	TGTGCCAGCAGCCCCCAGGACAGGGTGAACACTGAAGCTTTCTTT	CASSPQDRVNTEAFF
TRBV7-2	TRBJ2-3	many	TRBD2	TGTGCCAGCAGCCCGTCGCTAGCGGTCTATGATACGCAGTATTTT	CASSPSLAVYDTQYF
TRBV20-1	TRBJ2-2	NA	NA	TGCAGTGCTAGATCAGATGACCGATTGAACACCGGGGAGCTGTTTTTT	CSARSDDRLNTGELFF
TRBV18	TRBJ1-1	once	NA	TGTGCCAGCTCACCCTCATCGAACACTGAAGCTTACTTT	CASSPSSNTEAYF
TRBV20-1	TRBJ2-7	many	NA	TGCAGTGCTAGAGGGCCTCGAGGGTACGAGCAGTACTTC	CSARGPRGYEQYF
TRBV27	TRBJ2-1	many	TRBD2	TGTGCCAGCAGTTGGTGGGGACTAGCGGGAGGTAGCTCCTACAATGAGCAGTTCTTC	CASSWWGLAGGSSYNEQFF
TRBV28	TRBJ1-2	few	TRBD1	TGTGCCAGCAGTTTTGGACAGGGTGGATCTAACTATGGCTACACCTTC	CASSFGQGGSNYGYTF
TRBV18	TRBJ1-1	NA	NA	TGTGCCAGCTCACCACGACGGACGAACACTGAAGTTTTCTTT	CASSPRRTNTEVFF
TRBV20-1	TRBJ2-2	many	TRBD2	TGCAGTGCTAGAGAACTAGCGGGAGACACCGGGGAGCTGTTTTTT	CSARELAGDTGELFF
TRBV12-3/TRBV12-4	TRBJ2-3	many	NA	TGTGCCAGCAAATTTACAGGGCAGGAAGATACGCAGTATTTT	CASKFTGQEDTQYF
TRBV25-1	TRBJ2-3	many	TRBD2	TGTGCCAGCAGTGAATTTGGCGCTAGCGGGAGTGCAGATACGCAGTATTTT	CASSEFGASGSADTQYF
TRBV7-6	TRBJ1-1	few	NA	TGTGCCAGCAGCCAAAGGTCACAGACGCAAGCTTTCTTT	CASSQRSQTQAFF
TRBV11-2	TRBJ2-3	NA	NA	TGTGCCAGCAGCTTAGTAATCGGGAGTAGCACAGATACGCAGTATTTT	CASSLVIGSSTDTQYF